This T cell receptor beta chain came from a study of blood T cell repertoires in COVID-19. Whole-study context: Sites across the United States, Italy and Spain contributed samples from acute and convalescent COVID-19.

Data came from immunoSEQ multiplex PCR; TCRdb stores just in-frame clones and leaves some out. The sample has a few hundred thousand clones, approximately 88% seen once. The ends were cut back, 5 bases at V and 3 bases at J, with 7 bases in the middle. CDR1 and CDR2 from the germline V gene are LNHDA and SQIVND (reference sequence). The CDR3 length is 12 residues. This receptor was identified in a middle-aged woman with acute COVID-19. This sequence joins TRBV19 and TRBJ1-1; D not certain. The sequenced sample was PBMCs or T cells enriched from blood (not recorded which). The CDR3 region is CASSAGYTEAFF. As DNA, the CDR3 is TGTGCCAGTAGTGCCGGTTACACTGAAGCTTTCTTT. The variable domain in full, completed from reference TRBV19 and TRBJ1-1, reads DGGITQSPKYLFRKEGQNVTLSCEQNLNHDAMYWYRQDPGQGLRLIYYSQIVNDFQKGDIAEGYSVSREKKESFPLTVTSAQKNPTAFYLCASSAGYTEAFFGQGTRLTVV.